The 8 T cell receptor beta chains presented below share a single source sample, sequenced in a study of blood T cells in healthy people across ages. For the second PCR, which ran for roughly 7 to 11 cycles, a sample-barcoded 5' primer and a J-beta primer mix were used. TCRdb redid the calling of the 5' RACE reads with MiXCR, one entry per CDR3 protein. The sample records 1.5 million to 2 million distinct CDR3 sequences, about 32% being singletons. Sequences were obtained from blood. The receptors shown here come from a woman aged 25 to 45 in good health.

A few counts support this clonotype. The chain is built from TRBV9 and TRBJ2-3; D is tentatively TRBD1 or TRBD2 (5 bases each). The V gene's germline CDR1 is SGDLS and CDR2 YYNGEE. The CDR3 extends over 14 amino acids. The V end was cut by 4 bases, the J end by 8 bases, with 17 bases between. The CDR3 sequence: CASSPGADQGTQYF. The DNA for the CDR3 is TGTGCCAGCAGCCCCGGAGCGGACCAGGGTACGCAGTATTTT.

This clonotype was detected only a few times. The J gene is TRBJ2-7, the V gene TRBV20-1, with a tentative D call TRBD1 (6 bases). Trimming left V 3 bases short and J 3 bases short, with 18 bases between. CDR3 length: 15 residues. Germline CDR1 and CDR2: DFQATT and SNEGSKA (reference sequence). This CDR3 is CSASWWTAGDYEQYF. As DNA, the CDR3 is TGCAGTGCTAGCTGGTGGACGGCAGGGGACTACGAGCAGTACTTC.

The chain uses TRBV7-2 and TRBJ2-3, with 16 bases fitting TRBD2. V shed 3 bases, J shed 0 bases, and the junction held 6 bases outside the gene matches. The V gene's germline CDR1 is SGHTA and CDR2 FQGNSA. CDR3 length: 19 residues. This chain's CDR3 is CASSFAGTSGGVSTDTQYF. For the CDR3, the DNA is TGTGCCAGCAGCTTCGCCGGGACTAGCGGGGGGGTTAGCACAGATACGCAGTATTTT.

The chain couples TRBV20-1 to TRBJ2-3, with D perhaps matching TRBD2 (6 bases). V shed 3 bases and J shed 2 bases, with 9 bases lying between them. Germline assignment: CDR1 DFQATT and CDR2 SNEGSKA (reference sequence). The CDR3 has 13 residues. The CDR3, as DNA: TGCAGTGCTAGGGAGCGGGTCACAGATACGCAGTATTTT. Its translation: CSARERVTDTQYF.

This clonotype was observed a handful of times. The chain carries TRBV7-9 and TRBJ2-5; D is unclear. V was trimmed by 5 bases and J by 1 base, leaving 17 bases between them. CDR3 length equals 16 residues. Germline loops: CDR1 SEHNR, CDR2 FQNEAQ (reference sequence). The CDR3 spells CASSLDLTESQETQYF. The CDR3 nucleotides are TGTGCCAGCAGCCTAGACCTAACAGAATCCCAAGAGACCCAGTACTTC.

This clonotype appeared a few times. The rearrangement joins TRBV6-1 to TRBJ2-1, with 11 bases that match TRBD2. Trimming at V came to 6 bases and at J to 8 bases, leaving 18 bases not matched to a gene. Germline V gene lookup returns CDR1 MNHNS and CDR2 SASEGT. CDR3 size: 18 residues. This chain's CDR3 is CASRGQTSGSPHIYEQFF. As DNA, the CDR3 is TGTGCCAGCAGGGGACAAACTAGCGGGAGCCCTCATATCTATGAGCAGTTCTTC.

The chain recombines TRBV5-1 with TRBJ2-7, with D perhaps matching TRBD1 or TRBD2 (6 bases each). Trimming left V 4 bases short and J 4 bases short, with 18 bases between. The CDR3 is 15 residues long. Germline V CDR1 and CDR2: SGHRS, YFSETQ. The CDR3 DNA is TGCGCCAGCAGCCCGGGTGGGGGGCAACAATACGAGCAGTACTTC. Its translation is CASSPGGGQQYEQYF.

Details on this clonotype: One base away lies a much larger clone, so this may be a sequencing read error. This rearrangement joins TRBV4-1 to TRBJ2-3; a possible D gene is TRBD1 (5 bases). This CDR3 is 15 amino acids long. The germline gives CDR1 MGHRA, CDR2 YSYEKL. The CDR3 region has the DNA TGCGCCAGCAGCCAACTCATTGGCCGCACAGGTACGCAGTATTTT. This codes for CASSQLIGRTGTQYF.